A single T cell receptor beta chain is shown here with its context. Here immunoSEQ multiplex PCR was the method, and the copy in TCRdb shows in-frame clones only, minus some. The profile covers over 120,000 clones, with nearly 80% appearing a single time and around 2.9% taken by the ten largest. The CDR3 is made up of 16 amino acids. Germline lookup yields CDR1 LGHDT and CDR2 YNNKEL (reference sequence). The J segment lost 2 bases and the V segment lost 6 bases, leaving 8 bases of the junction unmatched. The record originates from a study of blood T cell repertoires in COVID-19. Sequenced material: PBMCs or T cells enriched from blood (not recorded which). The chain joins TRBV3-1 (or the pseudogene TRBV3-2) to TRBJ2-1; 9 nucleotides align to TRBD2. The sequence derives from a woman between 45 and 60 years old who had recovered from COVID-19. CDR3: CASSYSGRRPYNEQFF. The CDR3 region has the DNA TGTGCCAGCAGTTATAGCGGGAGAAGGCCCTACAATGAGCAGTTCTTC.